Sequencing of this T cell receptor beta chain was carried out in a study of T-cell reconstitution after alpha-beta-depleted transplantation in children. Study-wide results and limits: Reportedly, only several hundred clones from non-depleted graft cells drove alpha-beta T-cell counts at about two months. From newly produced T cells came most of the T-cell counts and diversity one year after transplant.

There are a few counts of this clonotype. Its antigen is as yet unknown. A library of TCRbeta sequences, prepared with unique molecular identifiers, was generated. TCRdb itself ran the PCR reads through MiXCR, one entry per CDR3 protein. This table has 700,000 to 950,000 distinct CDR3 sequences, 15% to 20% appearing once. This CDR3 is built from 14 residues. CDR1 and CDR2 (germline): MGHDK, SYGVNS. V was pared by 6 bases and J by 4 bases, with 8 bases of the junction left unmatched. The chain links TRBV25-1 to TRBJ1-1; 7 bases align to TRBD1. The specimen comprised PBMCs, mostly from graft donor cells, sampled 360 days after TCRalphabeta/CD19-depleted stem cell transplant. The sequence derives from a male patient younger than 18 who had a stem cell transplant for acute lymphoblastic leukemia, so the T cells may come from the graft donor. The CDR3 loop reads CASSSNRGGTEAFF. CDR3 in DNA: TGTGCCAGCAGCTCCAACAGGGGCGGCACTGAAGCTTTCTTT.